This is a list of T cell receptor beta chains from one sample in a study of T-cell reconstitution after alpha-beta-depleted transplantation in children. TCRdb re-analysed the PCR reads in MiXCR, keeping a single row per CDR3 protein. The sample consists of 800,000 to 1,000,000 distinct CDR3 sequences, about 30% of them appearing once. The sample consisted of PBMCs, mostly from graft donor cells, taken 360 days after TCRalphabeta/CD19-depleted stem cell transplant. The receptors stem from a boy younger than two who had a stem cell transplant for SCID, so the T cells may come from the graft donor. Each CDR3 is given with its conserved first and last residue. Each record gives: clone size, J gene, D gene, V gene, CDR3 length, CDR3 protein, CDR3 DNA. D genes are given only for firm matches. Clone size is stated in some rows and not others, as once, few, many or a class when expanded.

>.|TRBJ2-7|.|TRBV7-6|15
CASSPVSPVGAEQYF
TGTGCCAGCAGCCCGGTTTCCCCGGTCGGCGCCGAGCAGTACTTC
>few|TRBJ1-1|TRBD1|TRBV5-8|17
CASSRTGVAGMNTEAFF
TGTGCCAGCAGTCGTACAGGGGTAGCTGGCATGAACACTGAAGCTTTCTTT
>.|TRBJ1-5|.|TRBV7-6|13
CASSPDVNQPQHF
TGTGCCAGCAGCCCCGACGTAAATCAGCCCCAGCATTTT
>once|TRBJ2-3|.|TRBV4-1|15
CASSQSGGGADTQYF
TGCGCCAGCAGCCAGAGTGGGGGGGGGGCTGATACGCAGTATTTT
>few|TRBJ1-3|.|TRBV3-1|13
CASSPREGNTIYF
TGTGCCAGCAGCCCACGCGAAGGAAACACCATATATTTT
>few|TRBJ2-3|.|TRBV5-1|15
CASSLDPGYTDTQYF
TGCGCCAGCAGCTTGGATCCGGGATACACAGATACGCAGTATTTT
>.|TRBJ2-1|TRBD1|TRBV24-1|15
CATTADRGGGGEQFF
TGTGCCACCACCGCGGACAGGGGCGGGGGAGGTGAGCAGTTCTTC
>few|TRBJ1-2|.|TRBV5-1|13
CASSEKNLNGYTF
TGCGCCAGCAGCGAAAAGAACTTAAATGGCTACACCTTC
>few|TRBJ1-2|TRBD1|TRBV2|14
CASINRGFNYGYTF
TGTGCCAGCATTAACAGGGGGTTTAACTATGGCTACACCTTC
>.|TRBJ1-1|.|TRBV5-1|14
CASSSGGADTEAFF
TGCGCCAGCAGCTCGGGGGGAGCGGACACTGAAGCTTTCTTT
>few|TRBJ2-5|.|TRBV5-1|13
CASSLAHSETQYF
TGCGCCAGCAGCTTGGCCCATTCGGAGACCCAGTACTTC
>few|TRBJ2-7|.|TRBV12-3/TRBV12-4|12
CASARSSYEQYF
TGTGCCAGCGCCAGGAGCTCCTACGAGCAGTACTTC
>.|TRBJ2-3|.|TRBV29-1|13
CSVVVQPKDTQYF
TGCAGCGTTGTGGTACAGCCTAAAGATACGCAGTATTTT
>many|TRBJ1-5|TRBD1|TRBV20-1|12
CSGRGSNQPQHF
TGCAGTGGCAGGGGGAGCAATCAGCCCCAGCATTTT
>.|TRBJ2-5|TRBD2|TRBV11-2|16
CASSPGRAGGEETQYF
TGTGCCAGCAGCCCGGGGAGAGCGGGGGGAGAAGAGACCCAGTACTTC
>few|TRBJ2-1|.|TRBV4-2|17
CASSQAGTSSSYNEQFF
TGTGCCAGCAGCCAAGCCGGGACATCGAGCTCCTACAATGAGCAGTTCTTC
>few|TRBJ1-5|.|TRBV9|15
CASSPGQLNNQPQHF
TGTGCCAGCAGCCCTGGACAGCTCAACAATCAGCCCCAGCATTTT
>.|TRBJ1-5|TRBD1|TRBV6-2/TRBV6-3|21
CASSYSSPGQGPFYSNQPQHF
TGTGCCAGCAGTTACTCGAGTCCGGGACAGGGCCCTTTCTATAGCAATCAGCCCCAGCATTTT
>.|TRBJ2-5|TRBD2|TRBV4-2|18
CASSQDGVRGGAGETQYF
TGTGCCAGCAGCCAAGATGGAGTCCGGGGGGGGGCGGGTGAGACCCAGTACTTC
>few|TRBJ2-3|TRBD2|TRBV9|15
CASSVSGGRQDTQYF
TGTGCCAGCAGCGTATCGGGGGGGCGGCAGGATACGCAGTATTTT
>.|TRBJ1-5|.|TRBV28|13
CASSLRGSLPQHF
TGTGCCAGCAGTTTAAGGGGTTCTTTGCCCCAGCATTTT
>few|TRBJ2-2|TRBD1|TRBV11-2|19
CASSLRGPGQGPNTGELFF
TGTGCCAGCAGCTTAAGAGGGCCTGGACAGGGACCGAACACCGGGGAGCTGTTTTTT
>.|TRBJ2-1|TRBD1|TRBV9|16
CASSRLWDRGLNEQFF
TGTGCCAGCAGCCGGCTTTGGGACAGGGGGCTCAATGAGCAGTTCTTC
>.|TRBJ2-7|.|TRBV20-1|14
CSADDKRSSYEQYF
TGCAGTGCAGACGACAAGAGGAGCTCCTACGAGCAGTACTTC
>.|TRBJ2-7|.|TRBV11-2|16
CASSPGRGSLYYEQYF
TGTGCCAGCAGCCCGGGTCGGGGTAGCCTCTACTACGAGCAGTACTTC
>.|TRBJ1-1|.|TRBV2|16
CASSIVTDSPSTEAFF
TGTGCCAGCAGTATAGTAACCGACTCCCCGTCCACTGAAGCTTTCTTT
>once|TRBJ2-2|TRBD1|TRBV5-1|17
CASSPGQPQKRTGELFF
TGCGCCAGCAGCCCGGGACAGCCCCAGAAGAGGACCGGGGAGCTGTTTTTT
>few|TRBJ2-5|.|TRBV20-1|15
CSAIRRQGGWETQYF
TGCAGTGCTATTCGACGACAGGGAGGTTGGGAGACCCAGTACTTC
>few|TRBJ2-3|.|TRBV7-8|14
CASSARTGTDTQYF
TGTGCCAGCAGCGCCAGAACGGGCACAGATACGCAGTATTTT
>.|TRBJ2-2|.|TRBV10-3|15
CAISAVALGTGELFF
TGTGCCATCAGTGCAGTCGCCCTGGGGACCGGGGAGCTGTTTTTT
>few|TRBJ2-5|.|TRBV6-5|15
CASSSGLNYQETQYF
TGTGCCAGCAGTTCGGGCCTTAACTACCAAGAGACCCAGTACTTC
>few|TRBJ2-1|TRBD2|TRBV7-8|18
CASSLGIAGGLNYNEQFF
TGTGCCAGCAGCTTAGGGATAGCGGGGGGGTTGAACTACAATGAGCAGTTCTTC
>.|TRBJ2-3|.|TRBV29-1|12
CSDRHRADTQYF
TGCAGCGACCGCCATAGAGCAGATACGCAGTATTTT
>.|TRBJ1-1|TRBD1|TRBV3-1|15
CASSLIGRGATEAFF
TGTGCCAGCAGCCTCATAGGCAGGGGGGCCACTGAAGCTTTCTTT
>.|TRBJ2-1|.|TRBV2|16
CASSPPLGRSYNEQFF
TGTGCCAGCAGCCCCCCTTTGGGTCGCTCCTACAATGAGCAGTTCTTC
>.|TRBJ2-2|.|TRBV6-2/TRBV6-3|14
CASLTAVYPGELFF
TGTGCCAGCTTGACAGCAGTGTATCCCGGGGAGCTGTTTTTT
>.|TRBJ2-1|.|TRBV6-2/TRBV6-3|15
CASRRGLLSYNEQFF
TGTGCCAGCAGAAGGGGACTCCTCTCCTACAATGAGCAGTTCTTC
>.|TRBJ2-2|TRBD2|TRBV4-2|16
CASSQGTSGGAGELFF
TGTGCCAGCAGCCAGGGGACTAGCGGGGGGGCCGGGGAGCTGTTTTTT
>.|TRBJ2-1|TRBD2|TRBV9|14
CASSGYSSGNEQFF
TGTGCCAGCAGCGGATATTCTAGCGGGAATGAGCAGTTCTTC
>few|TRBJ1-3|.|TRBV9|13
CASSVDSRNTIYF
TGTGCCAGCAGCGTCGACAGTCGAAACACCATATATTTT
>few|TRBJ2-7|.|TRBV28|14
CASSLRWSSYEQYF
TGTGCCAGCAGTTTGCGGTGGAGCTCCTACGAGCAGTACTTC
>few|TRBJ2-7|.|TRBV5-1|15
CASSPTSQSSYEQYF
TGCGCCAGCAGCCCCACTAGCCAGAGCTCCTACGAGCAGTACTTC
>few|TRBJ2-5|.|TRBV20-1|18
CSARGGPGDEIRLETQYF
TGCAGTGCTAGAGGGGGGCCAGGGGATGAGATTCGGTTAGAGACCCAGTACTTC
>.|TRBJ2-7|.|TRBV5-1|15
CASTMAVGPQYEQYF
TGCGCCAGCACCATGGCCGTGGGACCACAGTACGAGCAGTACTTC
>few|TRBJ1-1|.|TRBV20-1|14
CSASLLIVNTEAFF
TGCAGTGCTAGTCTTCTCATAGTGAACACTGAAGCTTTCTTT
>.|TRBJ2-7|.|TRBV18|14
CASSPGGSVPEQYF
TGTGCCAGCTCACCAGGGGGGTCCGTCCCCGAGCAGTACTTC
>few|TRBJ1-1|.|TRBV7-9|15
CASSLADRTNTEAFF
TGTGCCAGCAGCTTAGCAGACAGGACGAACACTGAAGCTTTCTTT
>.|TRBJ2-1|TRBD2|TRBV12-3/TRBV12-4|16
CASSPGTSGVDNEQFF
TGTGCCAGCAGTCCCGGGACTAGCGGAGTTGACAATGAGCAGTTCTTC
>.|TRBJ2-2|TRBD2|TRBV10-2|16
CASSEGLAGYTGELFF
TGCGCCAGCAGTGAAGGGCTAGCGGGGTACACCGGGGAGCTGTTTTTT
>.|TRBJ2-6|TRBD1|TRBV5-1|17
CASSRGQISSGANVLTF
TGCGCCAGCAGCCGGGGACAGATTAGCTCTGGGGCCAACGTCCTGACTTTC
>.|TRBJ2-5|TRBD1|TRBV7-2|14
CASSLGTGGKTQYF
TGTGCCAGCAGCCTCGGGACAGGGGGAAAGACCCAGTACTTC
>.|TRBJ2-1|.|TRBV9|15
CASSVAGGALNEQFF
TGTGCCAGCAGCGTAGCAGGAGGGGCGCTCAATGAGCAGTTCTTC
>.|TRBJ2-1|.|TRBV4-2|15
CASSPADPRANEQFF
TGTGCCAGCAGCCCAGCGGACCCCCGGGCCAATGAGCAGTTCTTC
>few|TRBJ1-5|.|TRBV28|10
CASVGQPQHF
TGTGCCAGCGTTGGTCAGCCCCAGCATTTT
>.|TRBJ1-4|.|TRBV20-1|14
CSARVGRTYEKLFF
TGCAGTGCTAGAGTTGGGCGGACCTATGAAAAACTGTTTTTT
>few|TRBJ2-2|.|TRBV20-1|13
CSASEPNTGELFF
TGCAGTGCTAGTGAGCCGAACACCGGGGAGCTGTTTTTT
>few|TRBJ2-5|TRBD1|TRBV12-3/TRBV12-4|15
CASSPGTGLWETQYF
TGTGCCAGCAGTCCGGGGACAGGGCTGTGGGAGACCCAGTACTTC
>.|TRBJ1-5|.|TRBV20-1|15
CSATSGQLGDQPQHF
TGCAGTGCTACCTCCGGACAGTTGGGGGATCAGCCCCAGCATTTT
>few|TRBJ1-3|.|TRBV6-1|14
CASRPNSSGNTIYF
TGTGCCAGCAGACCGAACAGCTCTGGAAACACCATATATTTT
>few|TRBJ2-7|TRBD2|TRBV9|16
CASSPRLAVSGYEQYF
TGTGCCAGCAGCCCCCGACTAGCTGTGAGCGGCTACGAGCAGTACTTC